The clone carrying this T cell receptor (beta chain) was detected once. Its antigen is still unknown. The CDR3 has 15 amino acids. CDR1 and CDR2 from the germline V gene are SEHNR and FQNEAQ (reference sequence). The trim removed 5 bases at V and 5 bases at J, leaving 9 bases unmatched. TCR alpha and TCR beta cDNA libraries carrying sample barcodes and UMIs were produced by 5'RACE using constant-segment primers. TCRdb re-called the 5' RACE reads through MiXCR, storing one row per CDR3 protein. The sample lists fewer than 60,000 distinct CDR3 sequences, less than 35% occurring once. The sample belongs to a study of T-cell memory formation after mild COVID-19. Study summary: Among the donors, TCR clusters were largely specific to each donor. Study results and caveats: In second-wave clones peaking day 37, SARS-CoV-2 specificity remained unconfirmed.

The receptor comes from a man aged 18 to 30 who had mild COVID-19 (a few samples of this study predate the infection). Cell type and time point are not known. V usage is TRBV7-9 and J usage is TRBJ2-1; 7 bases are shared with TRBD1. The source material was PBMCs or a T cell subset sorted from them (not recorded which). The CDR3 protein is CASSLRQGPNNEQFF. The CDR3 coding sequence is TGTGCCAGCAGCCTCCGACAGGGACCGAACAATGAGCAGTTCTTC.